The 25 T cell receptor beta chains reported below all come from one sample, sequenced in a study of CD8+CD57+ T cells in acquired aplastic anemia. TCR beta VDJ and CDR3 were profiled, and genomic DNA was the template. MiXCR, applied by TCRdb to the reads, yields one record per CDR3 protein. The repertoire holds approximately 250,000 distinct CDR3 sequences, around 82% seen once, with around 40% in the top ten. Sequenced patients had shown CD8+CD57+ cell expansion by flow cytometry. Sequencing was performed on sorted CD4+, CD8+, or CD8+CD57+ T cells (not recorded which) from PBMCs. The receptors originated from a human donor with aplastic anemia.

This chain uses TRBV2 with TRBJ2-2; the D gene is possibly TRBD1 (5 bases). The ends were cut back, 6 bases at V and 2 bases at J, with 10 bases in the middle. There are 14 residues in the CDR3. Germline-derived CDR1 and CDR2 are SNHLY and FYNNEI. This CDR3 reads CASRIDSNTGELFF. The CDR3 coding sequence is TGTGCCAGCAGGATCGACAGCAACACCGGGGAGCTGTTTTTT.

The V call is TRBV5-1, the J call TRBJ1-1; 7 nucleotides match TRBD1. The junction had 2 bases not matched to a gene; V was cut back by 0 bases and J by 0 bases. This CDR3 is built from 15 residues. Germline V gene sequence: CDR1 SGHRS, CDR2 YFSETQ. The CDR3 DNA reads as TGCGCCAGCAGCTTGGACACAGGGGTGAACACTGAAGCTTTCTTT. This sequence encodes CASSLDTGVNTEAFF.

The sample holds a few counts of this clonotype. The chain recombines TRBV9 with TRBJ2-5, with 7 bases aligning to TRBD2. The CDR3 extends over 14 amino acids. Trimming removed 7 bases from V and 13 bases from J; junction bases left unmatched: 19. The germline gives CDR1 SGDLS, CDR2 YYNGEE. The CDR3 nucleotides read TGTGCCAGCGGCCGAGCGGGGAACATTCAGTCCTTGTACTTC. It translates to CASGRAGNIQSLYF.

Concerning this clonotype itself: The junction differs from germline at one of its ends, possibly a read error. The genes are TRBV7-9 and TRBJ2-3; D tentatively fits TRBD1 or TRBD2 (5 bases each). This CDR3 comprises 12 residues. In germline, CDR1 is SEHNR, CDR2 FQNEAQ (reference sequence). The CDR3 loop reads CASSVGSDYGTF. CDR3 nucleotide sequence: TGTGCCAGCAGCGTAGGGTCAGATTATGGGACTTTT.

For this clonotype: The CDR3 ends on some other residue instead of the conserved phenylalanine or tryptophan, so this is likely a read error. The DNA is omitted, as the CDR3 cannot be located on it reliably, and the CDR3 follows TCRdb's listing. The chain links TRBV2 to TRBJ1-6; the table's D gene call, TRBD1, was not cross checked with the DNA. Per germline, CDR1 SNHLY and CDR2 FYNNEI. The CDR3 contains 16 residues when both ends are counted. This chain's CDR3 is CASGDGGTDTHYFGPV.

The V call is TRBV29-1, the J call TRBJ1-1, with D uncertain. Germline-derived CDR1 and CDR2 are SQVTM and ANQGSEA. The CDR3 extends over 13 amino acids. The V gene lost 4 bases and the J gene lost 3 bases, with 12 bases spanning the gap. The DNA of the CDR3 is TGCAGCGTTGCGTTTGGGATTTACACTGAAGCTTTCTTT. This gives the protein CSVAFGIYTEAFF.

The chain couples TRBV9 to TRBJ2-3; 13 nucleotides match TRBD2. The CDR3 runs 14 residues. V lost 0 bases and J lost 8; bases outside the gene matches: 0. Germline V gene data show CDR1 as SGDLS and CDR2 as YYNGEE. The chain's CDR3 is CASSVGTSGGTQYF. CDR3 in DNA: TGTGCCAGCAGCGTAGGGACTAGCGGGGGTACGCAGTATTTT.

V usage is TRBV20-1 and J usage is TRBJ2-7, with 9 bases that match TRBD1. The V segment lost 1 base and the J segment 3 bases; nucleotides outside the gene matches: 4. The length of the CDR3 is 14 residues. Germline CDR1 is DFQATT and CDR2 is SNEGSKA (reference sequence). Here the CDR3 DNA reads TGCAGTGCTAGAGGGACAGGGGATTACTACGAGCAGTACTTC. Protein product: CSARGTGDYYEQYF.

As regards this clonotype: One end of the junction varies from germline; a read error may be responsible. The V gene is TRBV2, the J gene TRBJ1-2, with D perhaps TRBD1 (5 bases). The germline CDR1 and CDR2 sequences are SNHLY and FYNNEI. The CDR3 runs 13 residues. DNA of the CDR3: TGCGCCAGCAGCCAAGGGGTTGCAGGTGCGCACACCTTC. This codes for CASSQGVAGAHTF.

The chain has TRBV19 and TRBJ1-5; 7 bases map to TRBD1. Germline CDR1 reads LNHDA; CDR2 reads SQIVND (reference sequence). After removal of 7 bases from V and 9 bases from J, the junction contained 6 bases not matched to a gene. CDR3 length: 12 amino acids. CDR3 DNA sequence: TGTGCCAGTATTGGCAGGGGGATGCCCCAGCATTTT. This sequence encodes CASIGRGMPQHF. Using reference TRBV19 and TRBJ1-5 for the parts outside the CDR3, the full variable domain is DGGITQSPKYLFRKEGQNVTLSCEQNLNHDAMYWYRQDPGQGLRLIYYSQIVNDFQKGDIAEGYSVSREKKESFPLTVTSAQKNPTAFYLCASIGRGMPQHFGDGTRLSIL.

Ten or more counts support this clonotype. The germline gene is not matched at one end of the junction; a read error may be the cause. V usage is TRBV7-8 and J usage is TRBJ2-5; a possible D gene is TRBD2 (5 bases). The CDR3 loop spans 14 amino acids. Germline V lookup: CDR1 SGHVS, CDR2 FQNEAQ. The CDR3 DNA sequence: TGTGCCAGCAGCATAGCCGGCGGGCAAGAGACCCAGTATTTC. It yields the protein CASSIAGGQETQYF.

Turning to this clonotype: Without the conserved terminal phenylalanine or tryptophan, this CDR3 likely stems from a read error. The chain couples TRBV7-9 to TRBJ1-1; no firm D call. The V end lost 6 bases, the J end lost 5 bases, and 13 bases lay between the germline ends. Germline V gene sequence: CDR1 SEHNR, CDR2 FQNEAQ (reference sequence). The CDR3 is 13 residues long. The CDR3 coding sequence is TGTGCCAGCAGAGCAGACATGGATACTGAAGCTTTCGTT. Translating gives CASRADMDTEAFV.

The genes are TRBV9 and TRBJ1-1; D remains ambiguous. This CDR3 has 15 amino acids. Trimming took off 0 bases at V and 11 bases at J, with 20 bases between the two ends. Germline lookup yields CDR1 SGDLS and CDR2 YYNGEE. The CDR3 nucleotides are TGTGCCAGCAGCGTAGATCTCGATAGGAAGAATTATGCTTTCTTT. Translated: CASSVDLDRKNYAFF.

This clonotype has only one observation. This chain connects TRBV9 to TRBJ2-1; a weak D match, TRBD1 (5 bases). Trimming shortened V by 3 bases and J by 11 bases, and 15 bases separated the two germline ends. The germline gives CDR1 SGDLS, CDR2 YYNGEE. The CDR3 contains 13 residues. The CDR3 DNA reads as TGTGCCAGCAGCGATGGGGCAGTCCCGCAGCAGTTCTTC. This codes for CASSDGAVPQQFF.

The chain couples TRBV7-3 to TRBJ1-1, with D perhaps TRBD1 (5 bases). The CDR3 runs to 16 residues. Looked up from germline, CDR1 is SGHTA and CDR2 is FQGTGA. V was clipped by 8 bases and J by 3 bases, with 22 bases between them. In nucleotides, the CDR3 is TGTGCCAGCGGAGGGACTGGGGTCGTCTTGGACACTGAAGCTTTCTTT. This encodes CASGGTGVVLDTEAFF.

Comment on this clonotype: It is likely a read error, because the conserved phenylalanine at the end of the CDR3 is missing. No DNA is shown, since the ends of the CDR3 on it are uncertain; the CDR3 is the one TCRdb lists. The V gene is TRBV7-8, the J gene TRBJ2-1; TRBD2, the table's D call, was not compared with the DNA. The length of the CDR3 is 13 amino acids, counting both ends. The V gene's germline CDR1 is SGHVS and CDR2 FQNEAQ. CDR3: CASSVAGSPDPQY.

This rearrangement joins TRBV27 to TRBJ2-1; the D gene is possibly TRBD1 (5 bases). This CDR3 has 14 residues. Germline lookup yields CDR1 MNHEY and CDR2 SMNVEV (reference sequence). V lost 6 bases and J lost 11, with 20 bases in between. Here the CDR3 DNA reads TGTGCCAGCAGCTGGGCAGGGCAAGGCGATAAGCAGTTCTTC. Encoded protein: CASSWAGQGDKQFF.

The V and J genes are TRBV5-6 and TRBJ1-6; possibly TRBD1 for D (5 bases). The CDR3 has 16 amino acids. Deletions cut 4 bases from V and 10 bases from J, with 21 bases between. The germline gives CDR1 SGHDT, CDR2 YYEEEE. CDR3 loop: CASSEARGVGGSPLHF. CDR3 DNA sequence: TGTGCCAGCAGCGAGGCGAGGGGAGTGGGTGGGTCACCCCTCCACTTT. The variable domain in full, with the rest retrieved from reference TRBV5-6 and TRBJ1-6, is DAGVTQSPTHLIKTRGQQVTLRCSPKSGHDTVSWYQQALGQGPQFIFQYYEEEERQRGNFPDRFSGHQFPNYSSELNVNALLLGDSALYLCASSEARGVGGSPLHFGNGTRLTVT.

This clonotype has only a few counts. The chain combines TRBV20-1 with TRBJ1-1; possible D gene TRBD1, 6 bases. The CDR3 sequence is 15 residues long. Trimming pared 3 bases from V and 3 bases from J, leaving 17 bases between. Per the germline V gene, CDR1 is DFQATT and CDR2 is SNEGSKA (reference sequence). The CDR3 here is CSASEGGGAYTEAFF. The CDR3, as DNA: TGCAGTGCTAGTGAGGGCGGGGGCGCCTACACTGAAGCTTTCTTT.

CDR3 coding DNA: TGTGCCAGCAGCGTCGGTCCCAACTATGGCTACACCTTC. This sequence encodes CASSVGPNYGYTF. This chain links TRBV7-2 with TRBJ1-2; D gene ambiguous. Germline assignment: CDR1 SGHTA and CDR2 FQGNSA. The CDR3 runs 13 residues. Trimming took 5 bases from V and 2 from J, leaving 9 bases between them.

This chain connects TRBV7-4 to TRBJ1-2; D is possibly TRBD1 (6 bases). Germline CDR1 and CDR2: SGHVT and SQSDAQ. The CDR3 covers 15 residues. Between the trimmed V and J ends, which lost 4 bases and 12 bases, there was a span of 24 bases. CDR3 protein: CASSWTRGAGYENTF. The CDR3 DNA reads TGTGCCAGCAGCTGGACTAGGGGGGCCGGCTATGAGAACACCTTC.

V is TRBV7-3 and J is TRBJ1-1; a weak D match, TRBD1 (5 bases). The CDR3 loop spans 15 amino acids. Trimming shortened V by 8 bases and J by 11 bases, and 27 bases separated the two germline ends. Per germline, CDR1 SGHTA and CDR2 FQGTGA. The CDR3 reads CASSIDPTAVKHAFF. The DNA of the CDR3 is TGTGCCAGCTCAATAGATCCGACAGCCGTTAAACACGCTTTCTTT.

This clonotype was seen a single time. The rearrangement joins TRBV7-8 to TRBJ1-1, with D hard to call. Trimming stripped 1 base from V and 14 bases from J, with 23 bases between. Germline V gene sequence: CDR1 SGHVS, CDR2 FQNEAQ. This CDR3 has 15 amino acids. The CDR3 reads CASSLDLNGNTLAFF. The CDR3 DNA reads TGTGCCAGCAGCTTAGATCTGAACGGGAACACTCTAGCCTTCTTT. Together with reference TRBV7-8 and TRBJ1-1, the CDR3 gives the full variable domain: GAGVSQSPRYKVAKRGQDVALRCDPISGHVSLFWYQQALGQGPEFLTYFQNEAQLDKSGLPSDRFFAERPEGSVSTLKIQRTQQEDSAVYLCASSLDLNGNTLAFFGQGTRLTVV.

V is TRBV7-9 and J is TRBJ2-3; D ambiguous. CDR3 length: 13 residues. Trimming left V 10 bases short and J 4 bases short, with 15 bases between. Germline V gives CDR1 SEHNR, CDR2 FQNEAQ (reference sequence). Here the CDR3 reads CAISDVSADTQYF. DNA of the CDR3: TGTGCCATCAGTGATGTTTCGGCAGATACGCAGTATTTT.

This rearrangement joins TRBV7-8 to TRBJ2-7, with D possibly matching TRBD2 (6 bases). Trimming cost V 6 bases and J 9 bases, with 21 bases left between them. CDR3 length equals 14 residues. Germline loops: CDR1 SGHVS, CDR2 FQNEAQ. CDR3 sequence: CASSFVGGPDAQYF. The CDR3 coding sequence is TGTGCCAGCAGTTTCGTGGGGGGTCCCGATGCGCAGTACTTC.